Below are 24 T cell receptor beta chains sequenced from a single sample in a study of blood T cell repertoires in COVID-19. Clones were read by immunoSEQ multiplex PCR, and TCRdb kept only the in-frame ones, dropping some. The sample lists about 82,000 clones, roughly 80% seen once, with approximately 40% in the top ten. The sequencing sample was made of peripheral blood. Receptor source: a man aged 60 to 69 with COVID-19, enrolled during active disease.

The V gene is TRBV29-1, the J gene TRBJ2-5; the D gene is possibly TRBD1 (6 bases). Per the germline V gene, CDR1 is SQVTM and CDR2 is ANQGSEA. Between the trimmed V and J ends, which lost 6 bases and 5 bases, there was a span of 19 bases. This CDR3 is built from 14 residues. DNA of the CDR3: TGCAGCGTCGGTACAGGGACCTCTTGGGAGACCCAGTACTTC. This gives the protein CSVGTGTSWETQYF.

This clone was found a few times. The gene calls are TRBV5-1 and TRBJ2-3; D ambiguous. The CDR3 runs 15 residues. Looked up from germline, CDR1 is SGHRS and CDR2 is YFSETQ. Trimming left V 0 bases short and J 0 bases short, with 8 bases between. The CDR3 coding sequence is TGCGCCAGCAGCTTGGACAATCCTAGCACAGATACGCAGTATTTT. Translation: CASSLDNPSTDTQYF.

J is TRBJ1-4 and V is TRBV7-9; 7 bases are shared with TRBD1. Per the germline V gene, CDR1 is SEHNR and CDR2 is FQNEAQ (reference sequence). The length of the CDR3 is 15 residues. The V gene end was trimmed by 5 bases and the J gene end by 5 bases; junction bases not matched to a gene: 8. In DNA, the CDR3 is TGTGCCAGCAGCCAAGGGGGGACAGCGAATGAAAAACTGTTTTTT. Its translation is CASSQGGTANEKLFF.

This clone was counted a few times. The chain joins TRBV12-3 or TRBV12-4 to TRBJ1-2; a possible D gene is TRBD1 (6 bases). V was trimmed by 0 bases and J by 7 bases, leaving 6 bases between them. The CDR3 is 12 amino acids. CDR3 amino acids: CASSLAGGGYTF. CDR3 nucleotides: TGTGCCAGCAGTTTAGCAGGGGGTGGCTACACCTTC.

The CDR3 coding sequence is TGTGCCAGCAGCTTAAGCTGGAGGGGCACAGATACGCAGTATTTT. Its protein product is CASSLSWRGTDTQYF. The V and J genes are TRBV7-8 and TRBJ2-3; possible D gene TRBD2, 6 bases. Germline V gene lookup returns CDR1 SGHVS and CDR2 FQNEAQ. This CDR3 comprises 15 residues. V shed 2 bases and J shed 1 base, with 10 bases lying between them.

The chain carries TRBV2 and TRBJ2-5; the match to TRBD2 covers 10 bases. This CDR3 has 14 residues. CDR1 is SNHLY, CDR2 FYNNEI, per germline. Trimming removed 7 bases from V and 4 bases from J; junction bases left unmatched: 6. CDR3: CASTRSSGRETQYF. For the CDR3, the DNA is TGTGCCAGCACCAGATCTAGCGGGAGAGAGACCCAGTACTTC.

The chain couples TRBV3-1 (or the pseudogene TRBV3-2) to TRBJ1-6; TRBD1 matches 10 bases. V gave up 3 bases and J gave up 9 bases; unmatched junction bases: 11. The CDR3 has 17 amino acids. CDR1 is LGHDT and CDR2 is YNNKEL in the germline V gene (reference sequence). CDR3 bases: TGTGCCAGCAGCCATGGCGCCGGGACAGGGGCTCTTTCACCCCTCCACTTT. It translates to CASSHGAGTGALSPLHF.

The chain uses TRBV5-3 and TRBJ1-4; D is ambiguous. TRBV5-3 is placed among ORFs of uncertain function. The length of the CDR3 is 13 residues. Trimming took off 4 bases at V and 8 bases at J, with 12 bases between the two ends. CDR3 nucleotide sequence: TGTGCCAGAAGCCCACTCCCGAGGGAAAAACTGTTTTTT. As protein: CARSPLPREKLFF.

The chain has TRBV5-4 and TRBJ2-1, with D possibly being TRBD2 (6 bases). V shed 1 base and J shed 2 bases, with 19 bases lying between them. This CDR3 is 18 amino acids long. Germline V gene lookup returns CDR1 SGHNT and CDR2 YYREEE (reference sequence). This chain's CDR3 is CASSLSVAGRSPYNEQFF. The CDR3 DNA is TGTGCCAGCAGCTTGTCTGTGGCGGGGAGGTCTCCCTACAATGAGCAGTTCTTC.

The V and J genes are TRBV30 and TRBJ2-5, with TRBD1 as a possible D gene (6 bases). V lost 2 bases, J lost 7 bases, and 14 bases lay in between. CDR3 length equals 13 residues. Germline V gene lookup returns CDR1 GTSNPN and CDR2 SVGIG (reference sequence). The CDR3 here is CAWSPTGPGTQYF. Written as DNA, the CDR3 is TGTGCCTGGAGTCCGACAGGCCCGGGGACCCAGTACTTC.

V and J are TRBV7-9 and TRBJ2-1, with 7 bases identical to TRBD1. Germline V lookup: CDR1 SEHNR, CDR2 FQNEAQ (reference sequence). This CDR3 comprises 15 residues. V trimming: 5 bases; J trimming: 6 bases; junction bases outside the gene matches: 10. The CDR3 region has the DNA TGTGCCAGCAGCCTTACAGGGGTAGGGATCAATGAGCAGTTCTTC. It is translated as CASSLTGVGINEQFF. Looking up the rest from reference TRBV7-9 and TRBJ2-1 gives the full variable domain: DTGVSQNPRHKITKRGQNVTFRCDPISEHNRLYWYRQTLGQGPEFLTYFQNEAQLEKSRLLSDRFSAERPKGSFSTLEIQRTEQGDSAMYLCASSLTGVGINEQFFGPGTRLTVL.

This rearrangement joins TRBV2 to TRBJ1-2, with D perhaps TRBD1 (6 bases). CDR3 size: 16 residues. CDR1 and CDR2 from the germline V gene are SNHLY and FYNNEI. Trimming took 4 bases from V and 0 from J, leaving 15 bases between them. The CDR3 DNA is TGTGCCAGCAGTGTTCACAGGGCGCTTGCTAACTATGGCTACACCTTC. The encoded protein is CASSVHRALANYGYTF.

The chain links TRBV7-9 to TRBJ2-2; TRBD1 matches at 7 bases. Germline CDR1 and CDR2: SEHNR and FQNEAQ (reference sequence). J gave up 0 bases and V 7 bases, and 8 bases lay outside the gene matches. The CDR3 runs 16 residues. DNA for the CDR3: TGTGCCAGCAAAGGGGGCAGGGGTCCGAACACCGGGGAGCTGTTTTTT. The encoded protein is CASKGGRGPNTGELFF.

This sequence joins TRBV7-2 and TRBJ2-7; 11 bases align to TRBD1. The V gene's germline CDR1 is SGHTA and CDR2 FQGNSA. Unmatched junction bases numbered 7, after V lost 7 bases and J lost 2 bases. CDR3 size: 15 residues. The CDR3 nucleotides are TGTGCCAGCACCTACCGGGACAGGGGGGCCTACGAGCAGTACTTC. Its protein product is CASTYRDRGAYEQYF.

This chain joins TRBV19 and TRBJ1-1; TRBD1 matches 7 bases. The CDR3 has 15 amino acids. The V and J ends lost 6 bases and 6 bases, in that order; junction bases with no gene match: 13. Germline CDR1 is LNHDA and CDR2 is SQIVND (reference sequence). CDR3 in amino acids: CASRERQGGIAEAFF. CDR3 in DNA: TGTGCCAGTAGGGAAAGACAGGGTGGGATCGCTGAAGCTTTCTTT.

The rearrangement links TRBV6-1 to TRBJ2-5, with D unresolved. Germline-derived CDR1 and CDR2 are MNHNS and SASEGT. Trimming took 1 base from V and 3 from J, leaving 6 bases between them. The CDR3 has 13 amino acids. The DNA of the CDR3 is TGTGCCAGCAGTGAAGTGGCTGAAGAGACCCAGTACTTC. Protein product: CASSEVAEETQYF.

V and J are TRBV5-5 and TRBJ1-5; D gene ambiguous. The CDR3 loop spans 14 amino acids. Per the germline V gene, CDR1 is SGHKS and CDR2 is YYEKEE (reference sequence). V gave up 1 base and J gave up 7 bases, with 12 bases separating them. This chain's CDR3 is CASSLTGSQQPQHF. CDR3 in DNA: TGTGCCAGCAGCTTGACGGGGTCACAACAGCCCCAGCATTTT. The variable domain in full, completed from reference TRBV5-5 and TRBJ1-5, reads DAGVTQSPTHLIKTRGQQVTLRCSPISGHKSVSWYQQVLGQGPQFIFQYYEKEERGRGNFPDRFSARQFPNYSSELNVNALLLGDSALYLCASSLTGSQQPQHFGDGTRLSIL.

V usage is TRBV30 and J usage is TRBJ2-3; maybe TRBD1 (7 bases). The CDR3 has 15 amino acids. V shed 1 base and J shed 4 bases, with 15 bases lying between them. In germline, CDR1 is GTSNPN, CDR2 SVGIG (reference sequence). In DNA form, the CDR3 reads TGTGCCTGGAGTGAAAGGAGGGGGCAGGCAGATACGCAGTATTTT. It is translated as CAWSERRGQADTQYF. The whole variable domain, remainder taken from reference TRBV30 and TRBJ2-3, is SQTIHQWPATLVQPVGSPLSLECTVEGTSNPNLYWYRQAAGRGLQLLFYSVGIGQISSEVPQNLSASRPQDRQFILSSKKLLLSDSGFYLCAWSERRGQADTQYFGPGTRLTVL.

This chain connects TRBV11-3 to TRBJ2-7; weak D call: TRBD2 (6 bases). Trimming removed 2 bases from V and 3 bases from J, with 8 bases in between. This CDR3 has 13 amino acids. CDR1 is SGHNT and CDR2 is YENEEA in the germline V gene. The CDR3 sequence: CASSLWRDYEQYF. CDR3 in DNA: TGTGCCAGCAGCTTATGGCGGGACTACGAGCAGTACTTC.

The chain has TRBV18 and TRBJ1-3; D is unclear. With 2 bases removed from V and 4 bases from J, the gap between germline ends came to 9 bases. Germline assignment: CDR1 KGHSH and CDR2 LQKENI. This CDR3 contains 14 residues. In DNA form, the CDR3 reads TGTGCCAGCTCACCAGAGACAATAGGAAACACCATATATTTT. Amino acids: CASSPETIGNTIYF.

The CDR3 is CAITGNGGAGANVLTF. In nucleotides, the CDR3 is TGTGCCATCACCGGGAACGGGGGAGCAGGGGCCAACGTCCTGACTTTC. The chain couples TRBV10-3 to TRBJ2-6, with D maybe TRBD2 (6 bases). V gave up 7 bases and J gave up 4 bases, with 17 bases separating them. The CDR3 has 16 residues. Germline CDR1 ENHRY, CDR2 SYGVKD.

The CDR3: CASRPSGGGTGELFF. CDR3 DNA: TGTGCCAGCAGACCGTCCGGGGGTGGCACCGGGGAGCTGTTTTTT. This chain connects TRBV7-2 to TRBJ2-2, with D maybe TRBD2 (6 bases). V lost 6 bases, J lost 4 bases, and 15 bases lay in between. Germline loops: CDR1 SGHTA, CDR2 FQGNSA. The CDR3 sequence is 15 residues long. Full variable domain (missing parts from reference TRBV7-2 and TRBJ2-2): GAGVSQSPSNKVTEKGKDVELRCDPISGHTALYWYRQSLGQGLEFLIYFQGNSAPDKSGLPSDRFSAERTGGSVSTLTIQRTQQEDSAVYLCASRPSGGGTGELFFGEGSRLTVL.

V gene TRBV19 combines with J gene TRBJ1-5; D is possibly TRBD1 (5 bases). CDR3 length equals 16 residues. The germline V gene has CDR1 LNHDA and CDR2 SQIVND (reference sequence). V was pared by 7 bases and J by 4 bases, with 20 bases between. CDR3 residues: CASNELSGNRNQPQHF. As DNA, the CDR3 is TGTGCCAGTAACGAACTCTCAGGGAACCGAAATCAGCCCCAGCATTTT. Variable domain in full (rest from reference TRBV19 and TRBJ1-5): DGGITQSPKYLFRKEGQNVTLSCEQNLNHDAMYWYRQDPGQGLRLIYYSQIVNDFQKGDIAEGYSVSREKKESFPLTVTSAQKNPTAFYLCASNELSGNRNQPQHFGDGTRLSIL.

The chain joins TRBV25-1 to TRBJ1-5; TRBD1 is a possible D gene (6 bases). The V end was cut by 8 bases, the J end by 2 bases, with 16 bases between. The CDR3 contains 15 residues. Per the germline V gene, CDR1 is MGHDK and CDR2 is SYGVNS. CDR3 protein: CASRPAGAGNQPQHF. DNA for the CDR3: TGTGCCAGCCGACCGGCGGGGGCGGGCAATCAGCCCCAGCATTTT.